A single sample gave rise to the 6 T cell receptor beta chains below, sequenced in a study of blood T cell repertoires in COVID-19. This table comes from immunoSEQ multiplex PCR, and its TCRdb copy is limited to in-frame clones, with some not included. The profile shows around 250,000 clones, 89% of them singletons. The sample comprised peripheral blood. These receptors were collected from a woman in her 40s who had recovered from COVID-19.

The chain employs TRBV5-6 and TRBJ2-2; 9 positions match TRBD2. The CDR3 loop spans 15 amino acids. The V segment lost 7 bases and the J segment 0 bases; nucleotides outside the gene matches: 4. CDR1 and CDR2 (germline): SGHDT, YYEEEE. CDR3 nucleotides: TGTGCCAGCTTAATAGCGGGGGCGAACACCGGGGAGCTGTTTTTT. This codes for CASLIAGANTGELFF.

The chain employs TRBV5-5 and TRBJ2-3, with 8 bases fitting TRBD2. The CDR3 is 18 amino acids. The germline V gene has CDR1 SGHKS and CDR2 YYEKEE (reference sequence). V was clipped by 0 bases and J by 4 bases; unmatched bases: 13. The CDR3 reads CASSLEGAGALGPDTQYF. The CDR3 coding sequence is TGTGCCAGCAGCTTGGAGGGAGCGGGGGCCTTGGGCCCAGATACGCAGTATTTT.

The gene calls are TRBV3-1 (or the pseudogene TRBV3-2) and TRBJ1-4; D gene uncertain. The germline CDR1 and CDR2 sequences are LGHDT and YNNKEL (reference sequence). Trimming cost V 0 bases and J 0 bases, with 14 bases left between them. CDR3 length: 18 residues. CDR3 nucleotides: TGTGCCAGCAGCCAAGATTTCCTGCGACAAGCAACTAATGAAAAACTGTTTTTT. The encoded protein is CASSQDFLRQATNEKLFF.

This clone was seen a handful of times. The chain couples TRBV5-1 to TRBJ1-3; D is perhaps TRBD1 (6 bases). CDR3 length: 15 amino acids. V was shortened by 3 bases and J by 3 bases, with 13 bases between the two germline ends. Germline CDR1 reads SGHRS; CDR2 reads YFSETQ. The CDR3 region is CASSSMTGLGNTIYF. In DNA form, the CDR3 reads TGCGCCAGCAGCTCCATGACAGGCCTTGGAAACACCATATATTTT.

The V and J genes are TRBV19 and TRBJ2-2, with D perhaps TRBD1 (7 bases). Per germline, CDR1 LNHDA and CDR2 SQIVND (reference sequence). The CDR3 runs to 16 residues. V was pared by 3 bases and J by 0 bases, with 11 bases between. The CDR3: CASSIQGGPNTGELFF. CDR3 sequence (DNA): TGTGCCAGTAGTATCCAGGGGGGCCCGAACACCGGGGAGCTGTTTTTT. Supplemented by reference TRBV19 and TRBJ2-2, the full variable domain reads DGGITQSPKYLFRKEGQNVTLSCEQNLNHDAMYWYRQDPGQGLRLIYYSQIVNDFQKGDIAEGYSVSREKKESFPLTVTSAQKNPTAFYLCASSIQGGPNTGELFFGEGSRLTVL.

V gene TRBV7-2 combines with J gene TRBJ2-7; perhaps TRBD1 as D (5 bases). CDR1 SGHTA and CDR2 FQGNSA come from the germline V gene. The CDR3 sequence is 13 residues long. V gave up 4 bases and J gave up 9 bases, with 16 bases separating them. As DNA, the CDR3 is TGTGCCAGCAGCTCCCTGTCTGGTACAGGGCAGTACTTC. It translates to CASSSLSGTGQYF.